This T cell receptor beta chain came from a study of blood T cell repertoires in COVID-19. The wider study: The cDNA or gDNA used as material had been derived from T cells, B-cell-depleted T cells, or PBMCs.

This clone was seen just once. Produced via immunoSEQ multiplex PCR; TCRdb's table is partial and in-frame only. The profile shows 84,000 or so clones, 75% to 85% of them singletons. The sequence derives from a man aged 60 to 75 with COVID-19, enrolled during active disease. Specimen: peripheral blood.

The CDR3 spells CASSPGQGSQETQYF. The CDR3, as DNA: TGTGCCAGCTCACCGGGACAGGGTTCCCAAGAGACCCAGTACTTC. The chain links TRBV18 to TRBJ2-5, with 9 positions matching TRBD1. V lost 3 bases to trimming and J lost 1 base; unmatched junction nucleotides: 3. Germline V gene data show CDR1 as KGHSH and CDR2 as LQKENI. The length of the CDR3 is 15 residues.